What follows are 9 T cell receptor beta chains derived from one specimen sequenced in a study of T cell repertoires in cytomegalovirus infection. In TCRdb, the reads were re-called with MiXCR into one record per CDR3 protein. This table holds around 340,000 distinct CDR3 sequences, about 28% found once. These TCRs are of unknown antigen specificity. The material was cultured PBMCs, obtained from culture after CMV antigen stimulation. These receptors originate from a human donor in good health (CMV status not recorded). Some clones in this sample may be carry-over from other donors' samples.

This clonotype has more than one count but fewer than ten. V and J are TRBV7-9 and TRBJ2-7, with unresolved D. Germline V gives CDR1 SEHNR, CDR2 FQNEAQ (reference sequence). V was shortened by 7 bases and J by 6 bases, with 10 bases between the two germline ends. The length of the CDR3 is 11 residues. The CDR3 DNA reads as TGTGCCAGCATGCTGCAAGGCGAGCAGTACTTC. As protein: CASMLQGEQYF. Full variable domain (remainder filled in from reference TRBV7-9 and TRBJ2-7): DTGVSQNPRHKITKRGQNVTFRCDPISEHNRLYWYRQTLGQGPEFLTYFQNEAQLEKSRLLSDRFSAERPKGSFSTLEIQRTEQGDSAMYLCASMLQGEQYFGPGTRLTVT.

This clonotype was picked up a small number of times. The genes are TRBV6-2 or TRBV6-3 and TRBJ2-4; TRBD2 is a possible D gene (6 bases). The germline V gene encodes CDR1 MNHEY and CDR2 SVGEGT. This CDR3 spans 16 amino acids. Trimming took 5 bases from V and 1 from J, leaving 15 bases between them. The CDR3 nucleotides are TGTGCCAGCAGTCACCCGGGAGAGGGGGCCAAAAACATTCAGTACTTC. It specifies CASSHPGEGAKNIQYF.

This clonotype was picked up a small number of times. The chain couples TRBV11-3 to TRBJ2-3; 11 bases are shared with TRBD2. The CDR3 consists of 16 residues. The V gene's germline CDR1 is SGHNT and CDR2 YENEEA. The V gene end was trimmed by 0 bases and the J gene end by 6 bases; junction bases not matched to a gene: 5. The chain's CDR3 is CASSLDARLAGDTQYF. Written as DNA, the CDR3 is TGTGCCAGCAGCTTAGATGCAAGACTAGCGGGGGATACGCAGTATTTT.

The rearrangement joins TRBV11-1 to TRBJ2-4, with D uncertain. This CDR3 comprises 12 residues. V was cut by 3 bases and J by 8 bases, with 8 bases left in between. From germline, CDR1 is SGHAT and CDR2 FQDESV (reference sequence). The CDR3 DNA reads as TGTGCCAGCAGCTTTAGTCCGGACATTCAGTACTTC. Protein product: CASSFSPDIQYF. The full variable domain, completed using reference TRBV11-1 and TRBJ2-4, is EAEVAQSPRYKITEKSQAVAFWCDPISGHATLYWYRQILGQGPELLVQFQDESVVDDSQLPKDRFSAERLKGVDSTLKIQPAELGDSAMYLCASSFSPDIQYFGAGTRLSVL.

At least ten counts were recorded for this clonotype. The chain recombines TRBV7-2 with TRBJ2-3; 9 nucleotides line up with TRBD2. V lost 5 bases and J lost 3; bases outside the gene matches: 6. CDR1 and CDR2 (germline): SGHTA, FQGNSA. The CDR3 spans 15 residues. DNA of the CDR3: TGTGCCAGCAGCATTGGACTAGCGCGAACAGATACGCAGTATTTT. This gives the protein CASSIGLARTDTQYF.

This clonotype has at least ten counts. The junction departs from the called germline gene at one end, perhaps through a read error. This chain uses TRBV5-1 with TRBJ1-2, with 9 bases matching TRBD1. The CDR3 covers 14 residues. CDR1 and CDR2 from the germline V gene are SGHRS and YFSETQ. The CDR3 protein is CASSLGQGNYGYTF. DNA of the CDR3: TGTGCCAGCAGCCTTGGACAGGGGAACTATGGCTACACCTTC.

A few counts support this clonotype. V gene TRBV20-1 combines with J gene TRBJ2-7, with D possibly TRBD2 on 6 matching bases. The CDR3 totals 12 residues. Trimming took off 2 bases at V and 2 bases at J, with 7 bases between the two ends. Germline V CDR1 and CDR2: DFQATT, SNEGSKA (reference sequence). The CDR3 DNA reads TGCAGTGCTAGACTAGCGCCCTACGAGCAGTACTTC. Translation: CSARLAPYEQYF.

This clonotype appeared a few times. This chain connects TRBV19 to TRBJ1-1; 7 bases are a match to TRBD1. Trimming cost V 2 bases and J 0 bases; bases outside gene matches: 3. CDR3 size: 15 residues. In germline, CDR1 is LNHDA, CDR2 SQIVND (reference sequence). CDR3 loop: CASSIRDSMNTEAFF. The CDR3 DNA reads as TGTGCCAGTAGTATAAGGGACAGCATGAACACTGAAGCTTTCTTT.

The chain combines TRBV19 with TRBJ2-2, with TRBD1 matching over 7 bases. The CDR3 loop spans 17 amino acids. Germline V gene data show CDR1 as LNHDA and CDR2 as SQIVND (reference sequence). The J segment lost 3 bases and the V segment lost 7 bases, leaving 14 bases of the junction unmatched. Here the CDR3 reads CASTLEGARRYTGELFF. The CDR3 DNA follows: TGTGCCAGTACCCTAGAGGGGGCACGACGGTACACCGGGGAGCTGTTTTTT.